Below, 16 T cell receptor beta chains from the same sample are listed, as sequenced in a study of CD8 T cells in ankylosing spondylitis. From the 5' RACE reads, TCRdb called clonotypes with MiXCR, one entry per CDR3 protein. The sample lists under 450,000 distinct CDR3 sequences; roughly 20% were seen once. Sequencing input: blood, either unsorted or a sorted T cell fraction (not recorded which). The receptors shown here come from a male donor with ankylosing spondylitis or in good health (not recorded which).

The chain couples TRBV5-5 to TRBJ2-1, with D perhaps being TRBD1 or TRBD2 (5 bases each). The V gene lost 0 bases and the J gene lost 10 bases, with 14 bases spanning the gap. From germline, CDR1 is SGHKS and CDR2 YYEKEE (reference sequence). This CDR3 is 14 amino acids long. Here the CDR3 reads CASSLEAPGPEQFF. CDR3 in DNA: TGTGCCAGCAGCTTGGAGGCTCCGGGGCCAGAGCAGTTCTTC.

V usage is TRBV27 and J usage is TRBJ1-4; TRBD1 is a possible D gene (5 bases). The CDR3 totals 16 residues. Germline loops: CDR1 MNHEY, CDR2 SMNVEV (reference sequence). Trimming took off 6 bases at V and 4 bases at J, with 18 bases between the two ends. DNA of the CDR3: TGTGCCAGCAGCCACTTCCCGGGACCGAGTAATGAAAAACTGTTTTTT. Translation: CASSHFPGPSNEKLFF.

This clonotype was counted ten times or more. This chain connects TRBV29-1 to TRBJ2-4; weak D call: TRBD1 (5 bases). Germline values: CDR1 SQVTM, CDR2 ANQGSEA. This CDR3 has 14 amino acids. Between the trimmed V and J ends, which lost 3 bases and 9 bases, there was a span of 18 bases. CDR3 sequence reads: CSVDLQGGWGIQYF. In nucleotides, the CDR3 is TGCAGCGTTGACCTCCAGGGCGGATGGGGCATTCAGTACTTC.

This clonotype was counted a few times. For the CDR3, the DNA is TGTGCCAGCAGTGAGTACAGGGCGGTGGGAGAGACCCAGTACTTC. Translated: CASSEYRAVGETQYF. This chain links TRBV25-1 with TRBJ2-5, with TRBD1 as a possible D gene (6 bases). The V gene's germline CDR1 is MGHDK and CDR2 SYGVNS. Between the trimmed V and J ends, which lost 3 bases and 4 bases, there was a span of 15 bases. The CDR3 totals 15 residues. Drawing the rest from reference TRBV25-1 and TRBJ2-5, the complete variable domain is EADIYQTPRYLVIGTGKKITLECSQTMGHDKMYWYQQDPGMELHLIHYSYGVNSTEKGDLSSESTVSRIRTEHFPLTLESARPSHTSQYLCASSEYRAVGETQYFGPGTRLLVL.

The genes are TRBV7-9 and TRBJ2-1; no clear D. The V and J ends lost 8 bases and 8 bases respectively, with 10 bases between them. This CDR3 has 11 amino acids. In germline, CDR1 is SEHNR, CDR2 FQNEAQ (reference sequence). CDR3 protein: CASYERDEQFF. The CDR3 bases are TGTGCCAGCTATGAAAGGGATGAGCAGTTCTTC.

This clonotype was recorded a few times. V and J are TRBV29-1 and TRBJ1-2; no clear D. Per germline, CDR1 SQVTM and CDR2 ANQGSEA. The V end was cut by 0 bases, the J end by 0 bases, with 8 bases between. The CDR3 runs to 14 residues. In nucleotides, the CDR3 is TGCAGCGTTGAAGATCATAACACTAACTATGGCTACACCTTC. Its protein product is CSVEDHNTNYGYTF.

The sample holds a few counts of this clonotype. This chain connects TRBV20-1 to TRBJ2-7, with D possibly being TRBD1 (5 bases). The CDR3 sequence is 13 residues long. The germline V and J ends were trimmed by 2 bases and 3 bases, with 11 bases remaining between them. CDR1 DFQATT and CDR2 SNEGSKA come from the germline V gene (reference sequence). The CDR3 region has the DNA TGCAGTGCTAGACGCCAGGGCTACTACGAGCAGTACTTC. This gives the protein CSARRQGYYEQYF.

The V and J genes are TRBV13 and TRBJ1-1; possible D gene TRBD1, 6 bases. Germline CDR1 and CDR2: PRHDT and FYEKMQ (reference sequence). The CDR3 extends over 14 amino acids. Deletions cut 5 bases from V and 7 bases from J, with 17 bases between. CDR3 loop: CASSPNREAVEAFF. As DNA, the CDR3 is TGTGCCAGCAGCCCCAACAGGGAGGCGGTTGAAGCTTTCTTT. Full variable domain (rest looked up from reference TRBV13 and TRBJ1-1): AAGVIQSPRHLIKEKRETATLKCYPIPRHDTVYWYQQGPGQDPQFLISFYEKMQSDKGSIPDRFSAQQFSDYHSELNMSSLELGDSALYFCASSPNREAVEAFFGQGTRLTVV.

This clonotype was observed a handful of times. The V call is TRBV4-2, the J call TRBJ2-2; 12 positions agree with TRBD1. The CDR3 is 16 residues long. Germline V gene sequence: CDR1 LGHNA, CDR2 YNFKEQ. V gave up 3 bases and J gave up 4 bases; unmatched junction bases: 3. CDR3: CASSQGQGAVTGELFF. DNA of the CDR3: TGTGCCAGCAGCCAGGGACAGGGGGCGGTCACCGGGGAGCTGTTTTTT.

This clonotype was seen a handful of times. The rearrangement links TRBV11-2 to TRBJ2-7; tentative D call: TRBD1 (6 bases). The CDR3 is 15 amino acids. V gave up 5 bases and J gave up 1 base, with 15 bases separating them. Germline CDR1 SGHAT, CDR2 FQNNGV. The CDR3 loop reads CASSRHRDISYEQYF. For the CDR3, the DNA is TGTGCCAGCAGCCGCCACCGGGACATATCCTACGAGCAGTACTTC.

Ten or more counts support this clonotype. The chain joins TRBV7-6 to TRBJ2-3; TRBD2 aligns across 13 bases. The CDR3 sequence is 16 residues long. Trimming cost V 6 bases and J 1 base; bases outside gene matches: 4. CDR1 and CDR2 (germline): SGHVS, FNYEAQ. The CDR3 bases are TGTGCCAGCAGTACCGGACTAGCGGGGGGCACAGATACGCAGTATTTT. Translating gives CASSTGLAGGTDTQYF. The whole variable domain, remainder taken from reference TRBV7-6 and TRBJ2-3, is GAGVSQSPRYKVTKRGQDVALRCDPISGHVSLYWYRQALGQGPEFLTYFNYEAQQDKSGLPNDRFSAERPEGSISTLTIQRTEQRDSAMYRCASSTGLAGGTDTQYFGPGTRLTVL.

The chain is built from TRBV12-3 or TRBV12-4 and TRBJ2-7, with D possibly being TRBD2 (5 bases). V was cut by 7 bases and J by 6 bases, with 16 bases left in between. The CDR3 is 13 residues long. The CDR3 loop reads CASTAFGDSEQYF. The CDR3 DNA is TGTGCCAGCACGGCGTTCGGGGATTCCGAGCAGTACTTC.

This chain joins TRBV7-6 and TRBJ2-3; 7 nucleotides align to TRBD2. CDR1 and CDR2 from the germline V gene are SGHVS and FNYEAQ. The trim removed 5 bases at V and 0 bases at J, leaving 14 bases unmatched. This CDR3 has 18 amino acids. The DNA of the CDR3 is TGTGCCAGCAGCCCTTGGACTAGACGAGGAACTAGCACAGATACGCAGTATTTT. It is translated as CASSPWTRRGTSTDTQYF.

This clonotype was seen more than once but under ten times. The gene calls are TRBV9 and TRBJ2-1; D is possibly TRBD1 or TRBD2 (6 bases each). The V and J ends lost 0 bases and 6 bases respectively, with 10 bases between them. Germline assignment: CDR1 SGDLS and CDR2 YYNGEE. The CDR3 consists of 14 residues. The CDR3 reads CASSVVGGFNEQFF. The CDR3 DNA reads TGTGCCAGCAGCGTAGTCGGGGGCTTCAATGAGCAGTTCTTC.

This clonotype has a handful of counts. The chain is built from TRBV12-3 or TRBV12-4 and TRBJ1-6, with D possibly being TRBD1 (5 bases). The CDR3 consists of 14 residues. V lost 7 bases, J lost 7 bases, and 14 bases lay in between. As DNA, the CDR3 is TGTGCCAGCACCTCGGGGGGGTACAATTCACCCCTCCACTTT. Translating it yields CASTSGGYNSPLHF.

This chain uses TRBV7-2 with TRBJ2-7; D could derive from TRBD1 or TRBD2 (7 bases each). The CDR3 spans 13 residues. The ends were cut back, 6 bases at V and 4 bases at J, with 13 bases in the middle. From germline, CDR1 is SGHTA and CDR2 FQGNSA. CDR3 in DNA: TGTGCCAGCAGACCAGGGGGGGCGTACGAGCAGTACTTC. It translates to CASRPGGAYEQYF.